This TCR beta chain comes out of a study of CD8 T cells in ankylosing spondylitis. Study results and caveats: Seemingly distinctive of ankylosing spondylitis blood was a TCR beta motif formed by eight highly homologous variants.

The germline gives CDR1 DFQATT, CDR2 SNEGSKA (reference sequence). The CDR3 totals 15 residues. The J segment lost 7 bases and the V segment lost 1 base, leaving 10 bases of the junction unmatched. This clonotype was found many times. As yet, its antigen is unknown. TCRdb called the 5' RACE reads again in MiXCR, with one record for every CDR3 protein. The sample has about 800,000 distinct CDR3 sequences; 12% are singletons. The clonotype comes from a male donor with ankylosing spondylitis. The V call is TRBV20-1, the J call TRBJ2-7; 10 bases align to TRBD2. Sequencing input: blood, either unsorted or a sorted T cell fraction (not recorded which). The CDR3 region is CSARVAGGGVREQYF. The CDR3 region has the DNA TGCAGTGCTAGAGTAGCGGGAGGCGGTGTACGGGAGCAGTACTTC.